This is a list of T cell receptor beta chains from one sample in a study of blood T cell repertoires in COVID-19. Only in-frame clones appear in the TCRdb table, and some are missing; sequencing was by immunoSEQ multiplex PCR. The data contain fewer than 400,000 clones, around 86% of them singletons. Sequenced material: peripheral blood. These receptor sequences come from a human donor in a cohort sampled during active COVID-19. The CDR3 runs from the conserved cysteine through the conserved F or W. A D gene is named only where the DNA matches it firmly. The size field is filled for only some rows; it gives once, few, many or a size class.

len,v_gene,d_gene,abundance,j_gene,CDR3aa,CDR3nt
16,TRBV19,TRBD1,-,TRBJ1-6,CASATGRISYNSPLHF,TGTGCCAGTGCGACAGGGAGGATATCCTATAATTCACCCCTCCACTTT
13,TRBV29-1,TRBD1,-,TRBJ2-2,CSVGNRGPGELFF,TGCAGCGTGGGCAACAGGGGACCCGGGGAGCTGTTTTTT
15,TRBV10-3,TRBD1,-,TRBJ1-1,CAISTALGQGTEAFF,TGTGCCATCAGTACAGCCCTGGGACAGGGGACTGAAGCTTTCTTT
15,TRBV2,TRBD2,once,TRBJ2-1,CASRSLVSGVNEQFF,TGTGCCAGCCGCTCCTTGGTTAGCGGGGTTAATGAGCAGTTCTTC
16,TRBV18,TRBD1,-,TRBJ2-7,CASSPHGQERNYEQYF,TGTGCCAGCTCACCACATGGACAGGAGAGAAACTACGAGCAGTACTTC
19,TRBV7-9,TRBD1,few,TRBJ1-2,CASSLGSGTGFRRKGGYTF,TGTGCCAGCAGCTTGGGCTCCGGGACAGGGTTCCGTCGTAAGGGTGGCTACACCTTC
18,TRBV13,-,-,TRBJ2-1,CASSLALLREVTRNEQFF,TGTGCCAGCAGCTTAGCCCTATTGAGGGAGGTGACCCGCAATGAGCAGTTCTTC
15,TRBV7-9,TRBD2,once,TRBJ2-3,CASSRTSGSSDTQYF,TGTGCCAGCAGCCGGACTAGCGGGTCCTCAGATACGCAGTATTTT
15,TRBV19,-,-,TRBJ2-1,CASSYGLNSYNEQFF,TGTGCCAGTAGTTACGGACTAAATTCCTACAATGAGCAGTTCTTC
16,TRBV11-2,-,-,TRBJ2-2,CASSLGPRGNTGELFF,TGTGCCAGCAGCTTAGGCCCCAGGGGCAACACCGGGGAGCTGTTTTTT
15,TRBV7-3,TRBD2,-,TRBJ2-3,CASSRGGRVTDTQYF,TGTGCCAGCAGCCGGGGGGGCAGGGTTACAGATACGCAGTATTTT
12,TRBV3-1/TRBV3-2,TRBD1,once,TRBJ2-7,CASSVRGSAQYF,TGTGCCAGCAGCGTCAGGGGGAGTGCGCAGTACTTC
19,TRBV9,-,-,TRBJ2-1,CASSVAGRGSSQTYNEQFF,TGTGCCAGCAGCGTAGCGGGGAGAGGGTCTAGTCAAACCTACAATGAGCAGTTCTTC
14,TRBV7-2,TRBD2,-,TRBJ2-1,CASSPGTSVYEQFF,TGTGCCAGCAGCCCCGGGACTAGCGTCTATGAGCAGTTCTTC
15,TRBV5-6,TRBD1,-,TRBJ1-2,CASSYDRVGAYGYTF,TGTGCCAGCAGCTACGACAGGGTGGGGGCCTATGGCTACACCTTC
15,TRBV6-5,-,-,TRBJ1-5,CASSYGWGFNQPQHF,TGTGCCAGCAGTTACGGGTGGGGCTTCAATCAGCCCCAGCATTTT
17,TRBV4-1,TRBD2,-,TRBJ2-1,CASSQGSGGRLYNEQFF,TGCGCCAGCAGCCAAGGCAGCGGGGGGAGGTTATACAATGAGCAGTTCTTC
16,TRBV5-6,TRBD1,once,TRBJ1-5,CASSLYDRGVGQPQHF,TGTGCCAGCAGCTTGTATGACAGGGGCGTCGGTCAGCCCCAGCATTTT
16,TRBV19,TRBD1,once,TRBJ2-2,CASSIGTGISDGELFF,TGTGCCAGTAGTATAGGGACAGGTATTTCAGACGGGGAGCTGTTTTTT
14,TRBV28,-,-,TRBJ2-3,CASSSLTVTDTQYF,TGTGCCAGCAGTTCGCTGACAGTTACAGATACGCAGTATTTT
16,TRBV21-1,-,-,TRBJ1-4,CASSKCWGATNEKLFF,TGTGCCAGCAGCAAGTGCTGGGGGGCAACTAATGAAAAACTGTTTTTT
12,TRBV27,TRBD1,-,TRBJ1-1,CASLGTGRVAFF,TGTGCCTCCCTAGGGACAGGGAGAGTGGCTTTCTTT
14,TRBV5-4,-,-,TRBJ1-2,CASSLASRYYGYTF,TGTGCCAGCAGCTTGGCTTCCCGTTACTATGGCTACACCTTC
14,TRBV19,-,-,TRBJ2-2,CASSPGLYTGELFF,TGTGCCAGTAGTCCAGGACTCTACACCGGGGAGCTGTTTTTT
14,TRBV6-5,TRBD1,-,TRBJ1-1,CASQTGTGFSKAFF,TGTGCCAGCCAAACTGGGACAGGGTTTTCGAAAGCTTTCTTT
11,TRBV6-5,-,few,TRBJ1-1,CASSWGHQTFF,TGTGCCAGCAGCTGGGGACATCAAACTTTCTTT
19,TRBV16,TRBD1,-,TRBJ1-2,CASSLGTGPSLGANYGYTF,TGTGCCAGCAGCTTAGGGACAGGGCCGTCGTTGGGAGCTAACTATGGCTACACCTTC